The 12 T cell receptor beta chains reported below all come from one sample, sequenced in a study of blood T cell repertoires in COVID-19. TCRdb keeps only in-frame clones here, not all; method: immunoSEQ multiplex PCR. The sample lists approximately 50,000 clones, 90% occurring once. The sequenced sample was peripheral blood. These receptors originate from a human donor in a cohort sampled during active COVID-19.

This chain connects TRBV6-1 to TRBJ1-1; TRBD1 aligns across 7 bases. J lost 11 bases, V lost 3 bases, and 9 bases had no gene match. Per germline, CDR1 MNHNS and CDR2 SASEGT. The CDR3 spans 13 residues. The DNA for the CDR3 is TGTGCCAGCAGTGAGCTGACAGGGACGTTGGCTTTCTTT. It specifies CASSELTGTLAFF.

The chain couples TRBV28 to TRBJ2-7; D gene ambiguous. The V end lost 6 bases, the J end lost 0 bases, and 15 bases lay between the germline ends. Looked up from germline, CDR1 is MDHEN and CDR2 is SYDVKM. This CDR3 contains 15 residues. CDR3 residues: CASRTDAASSYEQYF. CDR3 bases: TGTGCCAGCAGGACTGACGCGGCATCCTCCTACGAGCAGTACTTC. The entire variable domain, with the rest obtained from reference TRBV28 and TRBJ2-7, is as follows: DVKVTQSSRYLVKRTGEKVFLECVQDMDHENMFWYRQDPGLGLRLIYFSYDVKMKEKGDIPEGYSVSREKKERFSLILESASTNQTSMYLCASRTDAASSYEQYFGPGTRLTVT.

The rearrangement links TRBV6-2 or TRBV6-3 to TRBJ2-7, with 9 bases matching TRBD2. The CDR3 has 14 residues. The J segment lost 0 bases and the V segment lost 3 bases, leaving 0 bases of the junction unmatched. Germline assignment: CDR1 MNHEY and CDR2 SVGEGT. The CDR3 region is CASSYSGSSYEQYV. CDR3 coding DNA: TGTGCCAGCAGTTATAGCGGGAGCTCCTACGAGCAGTACGTC.

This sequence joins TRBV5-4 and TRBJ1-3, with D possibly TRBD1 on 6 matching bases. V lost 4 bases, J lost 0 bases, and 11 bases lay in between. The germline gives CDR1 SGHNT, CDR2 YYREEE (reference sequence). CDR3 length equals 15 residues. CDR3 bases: TGTGCCAGCAGCGAGACAGGCCTCTCTGGAAACACCATATATTTT. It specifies CASSETGLSGNTIYF.

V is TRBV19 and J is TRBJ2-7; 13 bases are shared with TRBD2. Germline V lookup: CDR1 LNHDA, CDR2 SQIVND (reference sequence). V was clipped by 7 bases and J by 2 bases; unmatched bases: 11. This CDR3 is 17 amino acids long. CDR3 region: CASTPTSGRPLPYEQYV. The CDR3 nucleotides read TGTGCCAGTACCCCGACTAGCGGGAGGCCTTTACCCTACGAGCAGTACGTC.

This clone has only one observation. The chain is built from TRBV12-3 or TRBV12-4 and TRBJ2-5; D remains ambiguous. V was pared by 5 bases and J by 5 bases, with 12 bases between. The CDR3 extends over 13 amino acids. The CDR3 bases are TGTGCCAGCAGTATGACTCGGTTGGAGACCCAGTACTTC. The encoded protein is CASSMTRLETQYF.

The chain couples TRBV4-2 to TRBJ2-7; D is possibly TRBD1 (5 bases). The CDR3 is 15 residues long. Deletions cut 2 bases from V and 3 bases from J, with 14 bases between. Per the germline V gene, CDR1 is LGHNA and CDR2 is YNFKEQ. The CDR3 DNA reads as TGTGCCAGCAGCCAATCGCACCAGGGCCTCTACGAGCAGTACTTC. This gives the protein CASSQSHQGLYEQYF.

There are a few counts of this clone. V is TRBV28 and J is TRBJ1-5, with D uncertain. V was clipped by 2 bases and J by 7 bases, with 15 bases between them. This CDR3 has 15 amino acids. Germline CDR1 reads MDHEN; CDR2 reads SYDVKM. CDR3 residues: CASSLGERRVQPQHF. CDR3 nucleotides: TGTGCCAGCAGTTTAGGGGAGAGGAGGGTGCAGCCCCAGCATTTT.

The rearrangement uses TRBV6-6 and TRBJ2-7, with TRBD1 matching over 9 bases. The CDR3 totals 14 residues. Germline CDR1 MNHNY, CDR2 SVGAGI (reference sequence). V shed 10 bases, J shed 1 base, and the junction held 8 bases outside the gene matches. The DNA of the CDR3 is TGTGCCACGCAGACAGGGGGGGTTTCCTACGAGCAGTACTTC. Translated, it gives CATQTGGVSYEQYF.

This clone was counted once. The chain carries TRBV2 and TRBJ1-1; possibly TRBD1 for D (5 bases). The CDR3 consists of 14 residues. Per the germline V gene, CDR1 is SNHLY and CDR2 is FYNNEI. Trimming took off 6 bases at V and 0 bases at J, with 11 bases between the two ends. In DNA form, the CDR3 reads TGTGCCAGCAGCACAGGATATCTGAACACTGAAGCTTTCTTT. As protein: CASSTGYLNTEAFF.

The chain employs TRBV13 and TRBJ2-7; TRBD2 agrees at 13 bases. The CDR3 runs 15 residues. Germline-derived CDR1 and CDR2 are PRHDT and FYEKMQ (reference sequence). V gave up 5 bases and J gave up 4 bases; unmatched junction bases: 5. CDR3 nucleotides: TGTGCCAGCAGCAAAGGACTAGCGGGAGTGTACGAGCAGTACTTC. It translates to CASSKGLAGVYEQYF.

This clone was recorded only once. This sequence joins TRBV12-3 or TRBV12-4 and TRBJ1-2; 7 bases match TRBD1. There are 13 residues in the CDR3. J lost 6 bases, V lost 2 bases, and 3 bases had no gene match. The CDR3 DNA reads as TGTGCCAGCAGTTTAATAGGGGGCGATGGCTACACCTTC. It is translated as CASSLIGGDGYTF.